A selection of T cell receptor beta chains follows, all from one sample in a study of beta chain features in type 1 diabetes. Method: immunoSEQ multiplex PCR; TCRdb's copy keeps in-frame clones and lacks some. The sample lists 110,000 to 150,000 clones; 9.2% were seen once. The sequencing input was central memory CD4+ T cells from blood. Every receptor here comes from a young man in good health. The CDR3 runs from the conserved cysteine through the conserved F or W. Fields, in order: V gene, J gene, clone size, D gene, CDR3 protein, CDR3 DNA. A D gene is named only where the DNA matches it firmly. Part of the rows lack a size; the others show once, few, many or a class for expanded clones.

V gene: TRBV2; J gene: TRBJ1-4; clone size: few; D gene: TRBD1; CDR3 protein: CASSVDRENEKLFF; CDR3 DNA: TGTGCCAGCAGTGTCGACAGGGAAAATGAAAAACTGTTTTTT
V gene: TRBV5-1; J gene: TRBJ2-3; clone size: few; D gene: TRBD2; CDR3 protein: CATHSGTSGTDTQYF; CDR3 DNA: TGCGCCACCCATTCCGGGACTAGCGGCACAGATACGCAGTATTTT
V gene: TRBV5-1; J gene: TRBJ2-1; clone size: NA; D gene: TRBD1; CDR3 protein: CASSQGQGKGEQFF; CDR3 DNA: TGCGCCAGCAGCCAGGGACAGGGGAAGGGTGAGCAGTTCTTC
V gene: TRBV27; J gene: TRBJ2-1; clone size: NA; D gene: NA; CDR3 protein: CASRSPGNEQFF; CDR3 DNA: TGTGCCAGCAGGTCCCCGGGGAATGAGCAGTTCTTC
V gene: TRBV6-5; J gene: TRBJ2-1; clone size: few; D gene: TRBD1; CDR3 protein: CASSYRTGYNEQFF; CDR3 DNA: TGTGCCAGCAGTTATAGGACAGGCTACAATGAGCAGTTCTTC
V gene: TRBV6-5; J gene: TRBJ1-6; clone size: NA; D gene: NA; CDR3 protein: CASHSGGSPDHF; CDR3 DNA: TGTGCTTCCCACTCGGGGGGCTCACCCGACCACTTT
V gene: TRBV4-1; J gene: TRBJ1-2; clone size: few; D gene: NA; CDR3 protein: CASSQEGGAFEGYTF; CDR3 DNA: TGCGCCAGCAGCCAAGAGGGGGGGGCTTTCGAAGGCTACACCTTC
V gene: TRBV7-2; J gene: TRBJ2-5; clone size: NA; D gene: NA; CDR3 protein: CASSGGLERETQYF; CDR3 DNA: TGTGCCAGCAGCGGTGGACTGGAACGGGAGACCCAGTACTTC
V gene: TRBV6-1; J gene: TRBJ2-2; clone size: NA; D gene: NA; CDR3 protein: CASSIADSNTGELFF; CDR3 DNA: TGTGCCAGCAGTATCGCGGACTCGAACACCGGGGAGCTGTTTTTT
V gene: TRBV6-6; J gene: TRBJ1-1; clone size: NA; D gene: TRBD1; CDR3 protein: CASRPPGQGTGAFF; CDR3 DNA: TGTGCCAGCAGACCTCCGGGACAGGGGACGGGGGCTTTCTTT
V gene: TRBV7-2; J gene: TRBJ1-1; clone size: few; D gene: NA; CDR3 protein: CASSSLRFEAFF; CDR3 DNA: TGTGCCAGCAGCTCCCTACGGTTTGAAGCTTTCTTT
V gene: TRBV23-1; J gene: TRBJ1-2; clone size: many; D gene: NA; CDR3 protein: CASSQYSYNRYGYTF; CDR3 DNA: TGCGCCAGCAGTCAATACAGCTATAACCGCTATGGCTACACCTTC
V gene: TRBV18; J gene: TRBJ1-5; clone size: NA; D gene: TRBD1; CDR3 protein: CASSNRQGDQPQHF; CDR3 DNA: TGTGCCAGCTCAAACAGACAGGGCGATCAGCCCCAGCATTTT
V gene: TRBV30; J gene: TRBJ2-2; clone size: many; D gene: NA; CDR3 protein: CAWSVIHGSGELFF; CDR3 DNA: TGTGCCTGGAGTGTAATTCACGGGTCCGGGGAGCTGTTTTTT
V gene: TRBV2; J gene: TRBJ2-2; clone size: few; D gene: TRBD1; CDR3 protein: CASISRDRGLNTGELFF; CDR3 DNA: TGTGCCAGCATTAGCCGGGACAGGGGTCTGAACACCGGGGAGCTGTTTTTT
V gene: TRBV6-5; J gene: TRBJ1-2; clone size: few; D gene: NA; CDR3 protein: CASSYRGDGYTF; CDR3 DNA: TGTGCCAGCAGTTACCGGGGGGATGGCTACACCTTC
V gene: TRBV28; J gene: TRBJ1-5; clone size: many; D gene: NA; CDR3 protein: CASSSPVGNQPQHF; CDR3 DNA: TGTGCCAGCAGTTCCCCGGTCGGCAATCAGCCCCAGCATTTT
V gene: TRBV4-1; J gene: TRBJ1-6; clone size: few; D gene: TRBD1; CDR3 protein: CASSRQKDRGYSPLHF; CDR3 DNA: TGCGCCAGCAGCCGTCAAAAGGACAGGGGGTATTCACCCCTCCACTTT
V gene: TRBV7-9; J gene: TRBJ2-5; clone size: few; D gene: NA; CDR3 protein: CASSLVLGGQETQYF; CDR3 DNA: TGTGCCAGCAGCTTAGTCCTCGGGGGCCAAGAGACCCAGTACTTC
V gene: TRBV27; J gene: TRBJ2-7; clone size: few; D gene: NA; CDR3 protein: CASSPRGARRSYEQYF; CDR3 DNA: TGTGCCAGCAGTCCCAGGGGGGCTAGACGATCCTACGAGCAGTACTTC
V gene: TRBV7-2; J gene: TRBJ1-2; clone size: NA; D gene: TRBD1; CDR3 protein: CASSARTGSFGGNYGYTF; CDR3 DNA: TGTGCCAGCAGCGCCCGGACAGGCAGCTTCGGCGGAAACTATGGCTACACCTTC
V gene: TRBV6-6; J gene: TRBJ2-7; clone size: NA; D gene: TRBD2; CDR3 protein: CASSYQRGNYEQYF; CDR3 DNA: TGTGCCAGCAGTTACCAGCGGGGGAACTACGAGCAGTACTTC
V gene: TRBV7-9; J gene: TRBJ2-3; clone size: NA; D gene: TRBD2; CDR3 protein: CASRPAGLTTDTQYF; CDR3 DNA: TGTGCCAGCAGGCCAGCGGGACTTACCACAGATACGCAGTATTTT
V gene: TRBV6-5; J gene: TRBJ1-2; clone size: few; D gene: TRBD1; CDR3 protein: CASSPGQGPNYGYTF; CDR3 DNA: TGTGCCAGCAGTCCGGGACAGGGACCCAACTATGGCTACACCTTC
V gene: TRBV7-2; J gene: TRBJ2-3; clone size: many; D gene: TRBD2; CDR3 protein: CASRFLLAGSPDTQYF; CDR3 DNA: TGTGCCAGCAGATTTCTTCTAGCGGGGTCCCCAGATACGCAGTATTTT
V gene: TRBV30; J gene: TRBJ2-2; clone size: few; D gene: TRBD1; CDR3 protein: CAWSVNRGYTGELFF; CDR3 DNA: TGTGCCTGGAGTGTAAACAGGGGATACACCGGGGAGCTGTTTTTT